This T cell receptor (beta chain) was retrieved from a study of blood T cell repertoires in COVID-19. For the study at large: Samples came from the United States, Italy and Spain, spanning acute and convalescent COVID-19.

Authors' methods: Estimates of nucleated cell counts were drawn from the amplification of reference gene primers. Method: immunoSEQ multiplex PCR; TCRdb's copy keeps in-frame clones and lacks some. The V and J calls and clone size come from that table; D and trimming were worked out from the DNA. The sample consists of more than 45,000 clones, 85% to 90% of them appearing once. With 5 bases removed from V and 2 bases from J, the gap between germline ends came to 11 bases. CDR1 is MNHNY, CDR2 SVGAGI, per germline (reference sequence). CDR3 length: 14 residues. What was sequenced was peripheral blood. This sequence was found in a man aged 70 or older with acute or convalescent COVID-19. V usage is TRBV6-6 and J usage is TRBJ2-3; D is unresolved. This CDR3 reads CASSASAPTDTQYF. The CDR3 DNA follows: TGTGCCAGCAGTGCAAGCGCGCCCACAGATACGCAGTATTTT.